A selection of T cell receptor beta chains follows, all from one sample in a study of OX40 agonist ivuxolimab in advanced cancers. Profiled with immunoSEQ multiplex PCR; TCRdb holds only in-frame clones, not every one. The table has approximately 79,000 clones, around 92% seen once. Specimen: CD4+ or CD8+ T cells sorted from blood, collected in a trial of the OX40 agonist ivuxolimab. Every receptor here comes from an adult with an advanced solid tumor such as melanoma, head and neck, liver or kidney cancer. Both conserved end residues are trimmed from each CDR3.

j_call v_call cdr3_aa
TRBJ1-4 TRBV5-1 ASSLAPNRGLEKLF
TRBJ1-2 TRBV6-1 ASSEGTGGAGGYGYT
TRBJ2-2 TRBV10-1 ASSQTGGTGELF
TRBJ2-3 TRBV5-4 ASSLVDRESDTQY
TRBJ2-7 TRBV6-6 ASSLGGPSSYEQY
TRBJ1-1 TRBV9 ASSDGGSGTEAF
TRBJ1-5 TRBV4-1 ASSVGVWVGGNQPQH
TRBJ2-7 TRBV5-1 ASSPAGDSYEQY
TRBJ2-5 TRBV9 ASSVGASTQETQY
TRBJ1-6 TRBV27 ASSLGPGGANSPLH
TRBJ2-5 TRBV4-2 ASSQSPPGQGVAEQY
TRBJ2-7 TRBV19 ASSMAESYEQY
TRBJ2-3 TRBV11-3 ASSKTGADTQY
TRBJ1-2 TRBV16 ASSQMVGGADGYT
TRBJ1-5 TRBV12-5 ASYLSSGQPQH
TRBJ2-7 TRBV27 ASSFGGSEQY
TRBJ1-1 TRBV7-9 ASSIQGQNTEAF
TRBJ1-3 TRBV6-1 ASSETGTVSGNTIY
TRBJ1-2 TRBV5-1 ASSSGSFGTGDGYT
TRBJ2-7 TRBV2 ASSGLRGGAPYEQY
TRBJ2-1 TRBV29-1 SVGGRAGNYNEQF
TRBJ2-2 TRBV7-9 ASSSFPLGGQNTGELF
TRBJ2-5 TRBV7-3 ASSFGSVETQY
TRBJ1-2 TRBV23-1 ASSQSRGQGGSGYT